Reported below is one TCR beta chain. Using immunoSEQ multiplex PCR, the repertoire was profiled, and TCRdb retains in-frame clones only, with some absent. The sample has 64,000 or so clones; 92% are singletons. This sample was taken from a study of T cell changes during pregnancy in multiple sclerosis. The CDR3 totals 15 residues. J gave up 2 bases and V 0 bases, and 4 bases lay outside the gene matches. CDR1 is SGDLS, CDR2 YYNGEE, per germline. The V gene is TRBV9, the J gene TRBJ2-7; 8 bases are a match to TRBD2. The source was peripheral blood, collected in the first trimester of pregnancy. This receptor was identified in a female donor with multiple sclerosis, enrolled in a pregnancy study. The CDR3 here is CASSVGREGPYEQYF. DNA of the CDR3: TGTGCCAGCAGCGTAGGCCGGGAGGGGCCCTACGAGCAGTACTTC.